These T cell receptor beta chains were read from a single sample in a study of beta chain features in type 1 diabetes. Clones were read by immunoSEQ multiplex PCR, and TCRdb kept only the in-frame ones, dropping some. The sample lists about 340,000 clones; 8% were seen once. Sample: central memory CD4+ T cells from blood. All receptors come from a woman between 18 and 30 years old in good health. Each CDR3 is given with its conserved first and last residue. Fields, in order: CDR3 DNA, CDR3 protein, J gene, clone size, D gene, V gene. A D gene is named only where the DNA matches it firmly. Clone sizes are given selectively: once, few, many, or a class where the clone is expanded.

CDR3nt: TGTGCCAGCAGCCTTGGGACAGCGAACACCGGGGAGCTGTTTTTT; CDR3aa: CASSLGTANTGELFF; j_gene: TRBJ2-2; abundance: -; d_gene: TRBD1; v_gene: TRBV28
CDR3nt: TGTGCCAGCAGCTTGATCATGGGTGGAGCAGCCACCGAGCAGTACTTC; CDR3aa: CASSLIMGGAATEQYF; j_gene: TRBJ2-7; abundance: few; d_gene: -; v_gene: TRBV5-6
CDR3nt: TGTGCCAGCAGTCCCACTCCCAGGGGAGCCTACGAGCAGTACTTC; CDR3aa: CASSPTPRGAYEQYF; j_gene: TRBJ2-7; abundance: many; d_gene: -; v_gene: TRBV7-2
CDR3nt: TGTGCCAGCACCGAGGGACATAGCAATCAGCCCCAGCATTTT; CDR3aa: CASTEGHSNQPQHF; j_gene: TRBJ1-5; abundance: -; d_gene: -; v_gene: TRBV21-1
CDR3nt: TGCGCCAGCAGCCAAGATTTGGGTCAGGGGAATGAGCAGTTCTTC; CDR3aa: CASSQDLGQGNEQFF; j_gene: TRBJ2-1; abundance: -; d_gene: -; v_gene: TRBV4-3
CDR3nt: TGCAGTGTTATCAAGAAAGAGGGCTACACCTTC; CDR3aa: CSVIKKEGYTF; j_gene: TRBJ1-2; abundance: -; d_gene: -; v_gene: TRBV20-1
CDR3nt: TGCGCCAGCAGCCAAGAAGCAGGGCAAGGTCGACAGCCCCAGCATTTT; CDR3aa: CASSQEAGQGRQPQHF; j_gene: TRBJ1-5; abundance: few; d_gene: -; v_gene: TRBV4-1
CDR3nt: TGTGCCAGCAGCGTACTAGCGGGAGGGATTAGCACAGATACGCAGTATTTT; CDR3aa: CASSVLAGGISTDTQYF; j_gene: TRBJ2-3; abundance: -; d_gene: TRBD2; v_gene: TRBV9
CDR3nt: TGTGCCAGCAGTTACTTTAGCGGGAATTGGTTCGGGGAGCTGTTTTTT; CDR3aa: CASSYFSGNWFGELFF; j_gene: TRBJ2-2; abundance: few; d_gene: TRBD2; v_gene: TRBV6-5
CDR3nt: TGTGCCAGCAGTGAGGGCAGTATTAATGAGCAGTTCTTC; CDR3aa: CASSEGSINEQFF; j_gene: TRBJ2-1; abundance: -; d_gene: -; v_gene: TRBV2
CDR3nt: TGTGCCAGCAGCTCGACAGGCCTTAATGAAAAACTGTTTTTT; CDR3aa: CASSSTGLNEKLFF; j_gene: TRBJ1-4; abundance: -; d_gene: -; v_gene: TRBV7-9